These 21 T cell receptor beta chains share one sample of origin, sequenced in a study of neurological immune-mediated disorders. TCRdb itself ran the 5' RACE reads through MiXCR, one entry per CDR3 protein. The sample consists of 40,000 or so distinct CDR3 sequences, around 2.5% of them appearing once. The specimen was PBMCs. The source is a young man with multiple sclerosis.

This clonotype occurred many times. The chain has TRBV20-1 and TRBJ2-2, with 8 bases aligning to TRBD2. This CDR3 contains 14 residues. Germline V gives CDR1 DFQATT, CDR2 SNEGSKA (reference sequence). V dropped 6 bases and J dropped 1; count of bases not matched to a gene: 4. CDR3 sequence (DNA): TGCAGTGCAGACGGGGGGGAGAACACCGGGGAGCTGTTTTTT. It translates to CSADGGENTGELFF.

This clonotype was seen ten or more times. V usage is TRBV20-1 and J usage is TRBJ2-5, with 9 positions matching TRBD1. Germline CDR1 reads DFQATT; CDR2 reads SNEGSKA (reference sequence). The CDR3 length is 15 residues. With 2 bases clipped from V and 5 bases from J, the junction kept 9 bases outside the gene matches. Here the CDR3 reads CSARRDRGFSETQYF. In DNA, the CDR3 is TGCAGTGCTAGAAGAGACAGGGGGTTTAGTGAGACCCAGTACTTC.

Ten or more counts support this clonotype. The CDR3 bases are TGTGCCAGCAGTTTTGTTGGGGAGAAGGATACGCAGTATTTT. It codes for CASSFVGEKDTQYF. The chain combines TRBV12-3 or TRBV12-4 with TRBJ2-3, with a tentative D call TRBD2 (5 bases). Deletions cut 3 bases from V and 6 bases from J, with 13 bases between. This CDR3 comprises 14 residues.

This clonotype has just a few counts. A much larger clone lies one base from this, so it may be a read error. This chain links TRBV11-2 with TRBJ2-3, with D possibly being TRBD1 (6 bases). CDR3 length: 11 amino acids. Per germline, CDR1 SGHAT and CDR2 FQNNGV. The CDR3 DNA reads TGTGCCAGCAGCCCAGGGGTTACGCGGTATTTT. Translated, it gives CASSPGVTRYF.

This clonotype was seen ten or more times. This chain uses TRBV20-1 with TRBJ2-3; D is possibly TRBD1 (6 bases). Germline V lookup: CDR1 DFQATT, CDR2 SNEGSKA (reference sequence). The CDR3 extends over 18 amino acids. The V gene lost 6 bases and the J gene lost 0 bases, with 25 bases spanning the gap. This chain's CDR3 is CSANWYGQPKLSTDTQYF. CDR3 nucleotide sequence: TGCAGTGCCAATTGGTATGGACAGCCAAAGCTCAGCACAGATACGCAGTATTTT.

This clonotype was recorded many times. The rearrangement links TRBV4-2 to TRBJ1-5; 7 nucleotides align to TRBD1. Germline CDR1 and CDR2: LGHNA and YNFKEQ. Trimming cost V 0 bases and J 6 bases; bases outside gene matches: 2. The CDR3 has 14 amino acids. In DNA form, the CDR3 reads TGTGCCAGCAGCCAAGAGACAGGGAGTCAGCCCCAGCATTTT. Its translation: CASSQETGSQPQHF.

This clonotype was counted many times. The V gene is TRBV20-1, the J gene TRBJ2-1; 13 nucleotides agree with TRBD2. CDR1 is DFQATT and CDR2 is SNEGSKA in the germline V gene (reference sequence). V trimming: 6 bases; J trimming: 7 bases; junction bases outside the gene matches: 12. The CDR3 totals 16 residues. This chain's CDR3 is CSANGLAGVNRNEQFF. The CDR3 bases are TGCAGTGCAAACGGACTAGCGGGAGTCAATCGGAATGAGCAGTTCTTC.

A few counts support this clonotype. V usage is TRBV5-1 and J usage is TRBJ1-1; possible D gene TRBD1, 6 bases. Germline V gene data show CDR1 as SGHRS and CDR2 as YFSETQ. The CDR3 sequence is 19 residues long. V gave up 0 bases and J gave up 3 bases, with 24 bases separating them. CDR3: CASSLAGMNDWGAYTEAFF. The CDR3, as DNA: TGCGCCAGCAGCTTGGCCGGTATGAACGACTGGGGGGCCTACACTGAAGCTTTCTTT. Full variable domain (missing parts from reference TRBV5-1 and TRBJ1-1): KAGVTQTPRYLIKTRGQQVTLSCSPISGHRSVSWYQQTPGQGLQFLFEYFSETQRNKGNFPGRFSGRQFSNSRSEMNVSTLELGDSALYLCASSLAGMNDWGAYTEAFFGQGTRLTVV.

This clonotype was detected many times. V gene TRBV28 combines with J gene TRBJ2-7; D is undetermined. CDR1 is MDHEN, CDR2 SYDVKM, per germline. CDR3 length: 11 amino acids. V shed 5 bases and J shed 2 bases, with 4 bases lying between them. CDR3 nucleotides: TGTGCCAGCAGTACTACCTACGAGCAGTACTTC. It yields the protein CASSTTYEQYF.

Ten or more counts support this clonotype. The rearrangement uses TRBV6-5 and TRBJ2-7; the D is unclear. Germline CDR1 MNHEY, CDR2 SVGAGI. This CDR3 contains 13 residues. Trimming removed 3 bases from V and 5 bases from J, with 11 bases in between. CDR3 coding DNA: TGTGCCAGCAGTTATGTCAGCGCCGACGAGCAGTACTTC. This sequence encodes CASSYVSADEQYF.

With respect to this clonotype: An end of the junction differs from the germline gene, which may be a read error. The rearrangement uses TRBV5-1 and TRBJ1-4; D is ambiguous. The CDR3 has 19 amino acids. The germline V gene has CDR1 SGHRS and CDR2 YFSETQ. CDR3 DNA sequence: TGCGCCAGCAGCTTACGAATCCGGGGTATACCCTCAACTAATGATAAACTGTTTTTT. Its protein product is CASSLRIRGIPSTNDKLFF.

This clonotype was picked up many times. The chain recombines TRBV12-3 or TRBV12-4 with TRBJ2-1; D is perhaps TRBD1 or TRBD2 (7 bases each). The CDR3 spans 18 residues. With 2 bases removed from V and 4 bases from J, the gap between germline ends came to 21 bases. The CDR3 DNA follows: TGTGCCAGCAGTTTATCAGTTCTGGGAGGGGGCCCATACAATGAGCAGTTCTTC. Protein product: CASSLSVLGGGPYNEQFF.

This clonotype was seen ten or more times. This chain joins TRBV20-1 and TRBJ1-5; 9 bases align to TRBD1. V lost 3 bases to trimming and J lost 5 bases; unmatched junction nucleotides: 11. The CDR3 runs to 16 residues. The germline gives CDR1 DFQATT, CDR2 SNEGSKA (reference sequence). Here the CDR3 reads CSARLTGGLGDQPQHF. The CDR3 DNA reads as TGCAGTGCTAGGTTGACAGGGGGGTTGGGTGATCAGCCCCAGCATTTT.

This clonotype occurred many times. This chain links TRBV20-1 with TRBJ2-5; perhaps D is TRBD1 or TRBD2 (5 bases each). V was cut by 5 bases and J by 7 bases, with 14 bases left in between. The CDR3 extends over 12 amino acids. The V gene's germline CDR1 is DFQATT and CDR2 SNEGSKA (reference sequence). This chain's CDR3 is CSAGTLDGTQYF. The CDR3 DNA sequence: TGCAGTGCTGGGACCCTGGACGGGACCCAGTACTTC.

This clonotype has a count of ten or more. The chain employs TRBV14 and TRBJ2-4; 10 bases are a match to TRBD1. J was trimmed by 6 bases and V by 4 bases; bases with no gene match: 9. Germline loops: CDR1 SGHDN, CDR2 FVKESK. This CDR3 has 16 residues. The CDR3 DNA reads TGTGCCAGCAGCCGTTCGACAGGGGGCATCGGAAACATTCAGTACTTC. Translated, it gives CASSRSTGGIGNIQYF.

This clonotype was counted at least ten times. This rearrangement joins TRBV20-1 to TRBJ2-3; D tentatively fits TRBD1 or TRBD2 (6 bases each). Germline lookup yields CDR1 DFQATT and CDR2 SNEGSKA (reference sequence). The V end was cut by 0 bases, the J end by 3 bases, with 7 bases between. This CDR3 region has 13 residues. CDR3 sequence (DNA): TGCAGTGCTAGAGAAGGGGGGACAGATACGCAGTATTTT. This gives the protein CSAREGGTDTQYF.

This clonotype was detected ten times or more. V gene TRBV6-5 combines with J gene TRBJ2-7; unclear D gene. The V end lost 2 bases, the J end lost 3 bases, and 8 bases lay between the germline ends. The germline CDR1 and CDR2 sequences are MNHEY and SVGAGI. The CDR3 consists of 13 residues. This chain's CDR3 is CASSYEGRYEQYF. CDR3 sequence (DNA): TGTGCCAGCAGTTACGAAGGCCGCTACGAGCAGTACTTC.

This clonotype was detected ten times or more. The chain uses TRBV3-1 and TRBJ2-2; 8 bases align to TRBD1. Per the germline V gene, CDR1 is LGHDT and CDR2 is YNNKEL (reference sequence). The CDR3 has 16 amino acids. V lost 6 bases and J lost 5; bases outside the gene matches: 11. CDR3 in DNA: TGTGCCAGCAGACTCGAAGGCAGGGGGCGGACCGGGGAGCTGTTTTTT. This encodes CASRLEGRGRTGELFF.

This clonotype has ten or more counts. This CDR3 is CSARDSRSLQETQYF. The CDR3, as DNA: TGCAGTGCTAGAGATTCACGATCACTCCAAGAGACCCAGTACTTC. The genes are TRBV20-1 and TRBJ2-5; no reliable D call. Germline CDR1 reads DFQATT; CDR2 reads SNEGSKA (reference sequence). This CDR3 has 15 residues. V lost 0 bases, J lost 1 base, and 12 bases lay in between.

The V gene is TRBV7-6, the J gene TRBJ2-3, with D possibly matching TRBD1 (6 bases). Trimming stripped 1 base from V and 4 bases from J, with 12 bases between. The CDR3 is 15 residues long. From germline, CDR1 is SGHVS and CDR2 FNYEAQ. CDR3: CASSLEGGFADTQYF. In DNA form, the CDR3 reads TGTGCCAGCAGCTTAGAAGGGGGTTTCGCAGATACGCAGTATTTT.

This clonotype was picked up many times. The V call is TRBV10-3, the J call TRBJ2-3, with 7 bases aligning to TRBD2. CDR1 ENHRY and CDR2 SYGVKD come from the germline V gene. The CDR3 runs 16 residues. With V trimmed by 8 bases and J by 0 bases, 11 bases remained unmatched. For the CDR3, the DNA is TGTGCCATCTCCGGGACTATTATGACTAGCACAGATACGCAGTATTTT. It codes for CAISGTIMTSTDTQYF.